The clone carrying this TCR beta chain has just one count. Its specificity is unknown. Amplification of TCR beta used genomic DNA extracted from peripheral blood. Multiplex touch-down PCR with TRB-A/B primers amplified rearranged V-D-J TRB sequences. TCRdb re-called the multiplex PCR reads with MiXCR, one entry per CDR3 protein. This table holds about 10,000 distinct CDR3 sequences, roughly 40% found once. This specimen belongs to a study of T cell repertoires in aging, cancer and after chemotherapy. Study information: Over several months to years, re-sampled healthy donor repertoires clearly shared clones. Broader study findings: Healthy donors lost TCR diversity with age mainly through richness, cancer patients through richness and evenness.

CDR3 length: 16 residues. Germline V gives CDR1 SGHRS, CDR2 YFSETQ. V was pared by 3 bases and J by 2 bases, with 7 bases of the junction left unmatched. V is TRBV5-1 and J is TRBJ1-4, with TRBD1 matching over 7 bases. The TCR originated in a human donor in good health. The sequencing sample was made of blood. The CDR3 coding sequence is TGCGCCAGCAGCTCAGGGGGAGGACGGACTAATGAAAAACTGTTTTTT. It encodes CASSSGGGRTNEKLFF.